The entry that follows covers one T cell receptor beta chain sequence. The antigen remains undetermined. The CDR3 goes on 3 residues after the read ends, and that part is filled in from the germline J gene. This sample was taken from a study of T cells in women clearing cervical HPV infection. Study details: Blood came at first lesion visit for cases, post-clearance for controls.

Method: immunoSEQ multiplex PCR; TCRdb's copy keeps in-frame clones and lacks some. This repertoire includes more than 45,000 clones. Study-wide results and limits: Combining TCR richness with V gene abundances gave approximately 0.8 AUC.

Germline values: CDR1 DFQATT, CDR2 SNEGSKA (reference sequence). V was pared by 1 base and J by 4 bases, with 9 bases of the junction left unmatched. There are 15 residues in the CDR3. The sample taken for sequencing was blood buffy coat. The V and J genes are TRBV20-1 and TRBJ2-7; TRBD1 matches at 8 bases. This receptor was obtained from a woman aged 18 to 75 with a cervical HPV16 infection that either progressed to CIN3+ or cleared (not recorded which). The CDR3 reads CSARGTGRGFYEQYF. The sequenced part of the CDR3 DNA is TGCAGTGCTAGAGGGACAGGGAGAGGGTTTTACGAG.